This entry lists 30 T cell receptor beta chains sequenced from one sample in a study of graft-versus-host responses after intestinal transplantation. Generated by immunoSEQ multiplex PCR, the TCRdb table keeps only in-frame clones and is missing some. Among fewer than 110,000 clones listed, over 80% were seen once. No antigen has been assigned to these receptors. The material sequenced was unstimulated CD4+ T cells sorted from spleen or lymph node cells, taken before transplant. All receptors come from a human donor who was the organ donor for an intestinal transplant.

The chain's CDR3 is CASSQASGLAGVSYEQYF. The DNA of the CDR3 is TGCGCCAGCAGCCAAGCCTCGGGACTAGCGGGCGTCTCCTACGAGCAGTACTTC. V is TRBV4-1 and J is TRBJ2-7, with 12 bases aligning to TRBD2. This CDR3 region has 18 residues. After removal of 1 base from V and 0 bases from J, the junction contained 7 bases not matched to a gene. Germline V gene data show CDR1 as MGHRA and CDR2 as YSYEKL.

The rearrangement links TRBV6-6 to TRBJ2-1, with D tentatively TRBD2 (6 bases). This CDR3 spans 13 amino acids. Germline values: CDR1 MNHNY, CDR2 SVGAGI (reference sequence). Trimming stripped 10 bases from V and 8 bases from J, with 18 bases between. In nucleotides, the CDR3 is TGTGCCACCACCTCCCGGGGGTGGGATGAGCAGTTCTTC. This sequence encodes CATTSRGWDEQFF.

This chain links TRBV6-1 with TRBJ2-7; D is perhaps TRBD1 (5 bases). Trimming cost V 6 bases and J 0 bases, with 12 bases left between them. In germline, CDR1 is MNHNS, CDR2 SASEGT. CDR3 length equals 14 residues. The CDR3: CASRSKGISYEQYF. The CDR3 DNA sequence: TGTGCCAGCAGATCAAAGGGGATCTCCTACGAGCAGTACTTC.

The chain's CDR3 is CASSLRRGLANNEQFF. Here the CDR3 DNA reads TGTGCCAGCAGCTTACGCCGGGGACTAGCGAACAATGAGCAGTTCTTC. V gene TRBV7-8 combines with J gene TRBJ2-1, with 10 bases that match TRBD2. V was clipped by 2 bases and J by 5 bases; unmatched bases: 6. The germline V gene has CDR1 SGHVS and CDR2 FQNEAQ. This CDR3 region has 16 residues.

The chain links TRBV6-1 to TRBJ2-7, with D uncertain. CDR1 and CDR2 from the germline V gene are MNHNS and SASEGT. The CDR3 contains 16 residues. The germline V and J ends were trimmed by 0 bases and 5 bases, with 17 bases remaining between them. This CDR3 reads CASSEALLGGGNEQYF. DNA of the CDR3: TGTGCCAGCAGTGAAGCCCTACTCGGCGGCGGCAACGAGCAGTACTTC.

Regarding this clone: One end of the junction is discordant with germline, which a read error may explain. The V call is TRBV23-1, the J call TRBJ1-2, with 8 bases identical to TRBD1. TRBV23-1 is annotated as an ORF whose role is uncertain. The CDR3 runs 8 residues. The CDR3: CASRTGPF. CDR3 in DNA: TGCGCCAGTAGGACAGGGCCCTTC.

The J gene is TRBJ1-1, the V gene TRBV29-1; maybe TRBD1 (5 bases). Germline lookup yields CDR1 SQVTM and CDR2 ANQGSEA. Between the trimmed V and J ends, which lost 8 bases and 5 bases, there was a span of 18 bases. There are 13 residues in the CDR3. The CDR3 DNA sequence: TGCAGCACAACCACGGGACGGTTGACTGAAGCTTTCTTT. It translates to CSTTTGRLTEAFF.

In nucleotides, the CDR3 is TGTGCCAGCAGATCCGGTGCGGGTTTTCGCGAGCAGTACTTC. As protein: CASRSGAGFREQYF. This chain uses TRBV5-4 with TRBJ2-7, with a tentative D call TRBD2 (5 bases). V lost 5 bases and J 6 bases, leaving 18 bases between the germline ends. The CDR3 is 14 residues long. CDR1 SGHNT and CDR2 YYREEE come from the germline V gene (reference sequence). The full variable domain, with the rest looked up from reference TRBV5-4 and TRBJ2-7, is ETGVTQSPTHLIKTRGQQVTLRCSSQSGHNTVSWYQQALGQGPQFIFQYYREEENGRGNFPPRFSGLQFPNYSSELNVNALELDDSALYLCASRSGAGFREQYFGPGTRLTVT.

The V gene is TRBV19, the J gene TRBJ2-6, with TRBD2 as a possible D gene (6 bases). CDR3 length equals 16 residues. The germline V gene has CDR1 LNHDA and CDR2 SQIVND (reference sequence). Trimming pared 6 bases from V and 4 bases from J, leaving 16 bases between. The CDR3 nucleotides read TGTGCCAGTAGCCCCACCGGGGGTGGGGGGGCCAACGTCCTGACTTTC. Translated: CASSPTGGGGANVLTF.

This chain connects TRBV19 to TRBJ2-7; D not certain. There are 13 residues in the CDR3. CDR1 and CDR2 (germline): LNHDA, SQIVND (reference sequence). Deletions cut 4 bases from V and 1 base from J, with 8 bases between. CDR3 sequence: CASSTTASYEQYF. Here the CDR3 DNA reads TGTGCCAGTAGTACAACGGCATCCTACGAGCAGTACTTC.

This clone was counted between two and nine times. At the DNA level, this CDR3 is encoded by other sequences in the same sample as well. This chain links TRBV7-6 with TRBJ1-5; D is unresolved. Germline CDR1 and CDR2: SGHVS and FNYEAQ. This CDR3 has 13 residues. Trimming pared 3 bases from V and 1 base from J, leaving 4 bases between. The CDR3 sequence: CASSLDSNQPQHF. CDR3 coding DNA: TGTGCCAGCAGCTTGGACAGCAATCAGCCCCAGCATTTT.

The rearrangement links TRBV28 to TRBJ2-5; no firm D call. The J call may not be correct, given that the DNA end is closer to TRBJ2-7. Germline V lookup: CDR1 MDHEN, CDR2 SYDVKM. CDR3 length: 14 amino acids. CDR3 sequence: CASSPPVPTYEQYF. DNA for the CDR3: TGTGCCAGCAGCCCCCCAGTCCCCACCTACGAGCAGTACTTC.

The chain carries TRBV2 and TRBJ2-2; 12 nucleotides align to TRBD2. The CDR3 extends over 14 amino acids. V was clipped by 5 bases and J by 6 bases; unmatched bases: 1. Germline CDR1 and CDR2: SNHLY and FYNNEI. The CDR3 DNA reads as TGTGCCAGCAGTAGGACTAGCGGGGCCGGGGAGCTGTTTTTT. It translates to CASSRTSGAGELFF.

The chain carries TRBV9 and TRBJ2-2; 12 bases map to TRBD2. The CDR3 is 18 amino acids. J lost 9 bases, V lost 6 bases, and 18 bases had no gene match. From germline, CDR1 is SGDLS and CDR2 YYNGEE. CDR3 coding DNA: TGTGCCAGCAACGACCTAGCGGGAGGGCCGGACACGAACCGGGAGCTGTTTTTT. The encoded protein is CASNDLAGGPDTNRELFF.

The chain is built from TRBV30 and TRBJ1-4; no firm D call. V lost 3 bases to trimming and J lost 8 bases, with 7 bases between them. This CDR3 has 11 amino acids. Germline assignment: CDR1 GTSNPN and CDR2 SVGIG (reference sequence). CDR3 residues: CAWRMGEKLFF. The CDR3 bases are TGTGCCTGGAGAATGGGGGAAAAACTGTTTTTT.

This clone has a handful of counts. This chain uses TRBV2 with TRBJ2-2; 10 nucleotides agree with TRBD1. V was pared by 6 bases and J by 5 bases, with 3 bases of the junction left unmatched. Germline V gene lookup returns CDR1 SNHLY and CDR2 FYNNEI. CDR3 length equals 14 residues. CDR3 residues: CASRDRGGTGELFF. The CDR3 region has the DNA TGTGCCAGCAGGGACAGGGGGGGGACCGGGGAGCTGTTTTTT.

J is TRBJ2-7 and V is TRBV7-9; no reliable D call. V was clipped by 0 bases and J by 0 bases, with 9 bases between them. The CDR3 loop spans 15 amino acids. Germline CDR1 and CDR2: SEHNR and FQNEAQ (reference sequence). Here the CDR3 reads CASSLAYDRSYEQYF. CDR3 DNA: TGTGCCAGCAGCTTAGCGTATGACCGCTCCTACGAGCAGTACTTC.

DNA of the CDR3: TGTGCCAGCACCGGGACTAGCGGGGATACGCAGTATTTT. It is translated as CASTGTSGDTQYF. The gene calls are TRBV2 and TRBJ2-3; TRBD2 aligns across 12 bases. This CDR3 has 13 amino acids. With V trimmed by 7 bases and J by 6 bases, 2 bases remained unmatched. Germline CDR1 SNHLY, CDR2 FYNNEI.

CDR3 protein: CASKMRTATGYTF. CDR3 sequence (DNA): TGTGCCAGCAAGATGAGGACGGCGACGGGCTACACCTTC. The V call is TRBV6-5, the J call TRBJ1-2, with D hard to call. The V end lost 7 bases, the J end lost 8 bases, and 17 bases lay between the germline ends. CDR1 and CDR2 from the germline V gene are MNHEY and SVGAGI. This CDR3 has 13 residues.

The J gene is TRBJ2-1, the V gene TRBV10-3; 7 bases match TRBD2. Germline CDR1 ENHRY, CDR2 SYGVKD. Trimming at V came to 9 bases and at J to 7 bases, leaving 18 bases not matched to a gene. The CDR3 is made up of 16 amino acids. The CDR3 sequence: CAISTGSNHGGNEQFF. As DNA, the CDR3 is TGTGCCATTTCAACCGGGAGCAACCACGGGGGGAATGAGCAGTTCTTC.

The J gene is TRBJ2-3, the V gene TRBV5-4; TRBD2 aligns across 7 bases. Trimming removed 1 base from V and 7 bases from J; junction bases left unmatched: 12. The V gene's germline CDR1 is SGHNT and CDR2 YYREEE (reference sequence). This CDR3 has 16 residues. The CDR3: CASSLSGGTSGNTQYF. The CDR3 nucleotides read TGTGCCAGCAGCTTGTCGGGAGGCACCTCCGGGAATACGCAGTATTTT.

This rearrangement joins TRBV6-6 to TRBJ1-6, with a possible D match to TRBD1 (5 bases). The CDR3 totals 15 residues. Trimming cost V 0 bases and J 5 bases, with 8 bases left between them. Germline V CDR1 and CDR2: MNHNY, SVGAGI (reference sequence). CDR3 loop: CASSYSGRDNSPLHF. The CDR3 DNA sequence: TGTGCCAGCAGTTACTCTGGCAGGGATAATTCACCCCTCCACTTT.

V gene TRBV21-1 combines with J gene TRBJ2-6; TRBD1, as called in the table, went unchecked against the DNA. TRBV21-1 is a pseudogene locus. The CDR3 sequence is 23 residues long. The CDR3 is CASSKVPLMVPARVSSGANVLTF. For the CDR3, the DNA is TGTGCCAGCAGCAAAGTGCCTCTGATGGTTCCGGCCAGGGTAAGCTCTGGGGCCAACGTCCTGACTTTC.

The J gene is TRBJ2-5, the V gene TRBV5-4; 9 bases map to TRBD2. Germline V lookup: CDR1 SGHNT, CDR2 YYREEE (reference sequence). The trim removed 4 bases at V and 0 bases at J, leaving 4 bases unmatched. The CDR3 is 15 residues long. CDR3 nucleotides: TGTGCCAGCAGCCCGACTAGCGGTTACCAAGAGACCCAGTACTTC. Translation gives CASSPTSGYQETQYF.

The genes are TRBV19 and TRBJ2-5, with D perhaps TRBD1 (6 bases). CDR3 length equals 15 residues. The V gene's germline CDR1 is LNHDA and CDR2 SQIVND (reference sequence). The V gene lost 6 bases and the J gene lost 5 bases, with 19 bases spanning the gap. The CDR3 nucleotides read TGTGCCAGTAGCCCTAGATCGGACAGAGGGGAGACCCAGTACTTC. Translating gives CASSPRSDRGETQYF.

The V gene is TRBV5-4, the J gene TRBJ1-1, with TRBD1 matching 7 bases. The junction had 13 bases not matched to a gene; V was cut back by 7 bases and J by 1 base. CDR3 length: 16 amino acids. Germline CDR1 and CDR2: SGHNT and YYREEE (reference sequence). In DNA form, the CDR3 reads TGTGCCAGCCGCGGGATCGAGGGGGCAGAGAACACTGAAGCTTTCTTT. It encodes CASRGIEGAENTEAFF.

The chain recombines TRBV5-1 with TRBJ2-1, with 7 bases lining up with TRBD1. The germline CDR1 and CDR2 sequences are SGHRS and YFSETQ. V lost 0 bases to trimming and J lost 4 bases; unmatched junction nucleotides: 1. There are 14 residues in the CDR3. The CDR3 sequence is CASSLGQGYNEQFF. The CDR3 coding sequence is TGCGCCAGCAGCTTGGGACAGGGATACAATGAGCAGTTCTTC.

The CDR3 loop reads CSVEVGVSYNEQFF. The CDR3 bases are TGCAGCGTTGAAGTGGGTGTTTCCTACAATGAGCAGTTCTTC. The chain employs TRBV29-1 and TRBJ2-1; no definite D call. Germline CDR1 and CDR2: SQVTM and ANQGSEA. V was cut by 1 base and J by 1 base, with 8 bases left in between. The CDR3 has 14 amino acids.

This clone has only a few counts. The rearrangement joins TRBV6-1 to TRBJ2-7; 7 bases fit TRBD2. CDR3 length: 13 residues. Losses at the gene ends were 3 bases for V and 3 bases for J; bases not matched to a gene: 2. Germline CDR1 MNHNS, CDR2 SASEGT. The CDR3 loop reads CASSEGTNYEQYF. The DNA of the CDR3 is TGTGCCAGCAGTGAGGGGACTAACTACGAGCAGTACTTC.

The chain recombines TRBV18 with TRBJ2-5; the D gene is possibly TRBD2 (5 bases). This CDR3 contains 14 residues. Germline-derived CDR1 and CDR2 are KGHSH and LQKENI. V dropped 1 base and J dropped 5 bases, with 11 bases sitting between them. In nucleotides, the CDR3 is TGTGCCAGCTCACCACACCCTCGCGGGGAGACCCAGTACTTC. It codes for CASSPHPRGETQYF.